This entry features one TCR beta chain sequence. The antigen is not known. This sample stems from a study of OX40 agonist ivuxolimab in advanced cancers. Across the study: Three patients had partial responses: one hepatocellular carcinoma, two cutaneous melanoma. Findings and caveats of the study: The antigens recognized by the expanded peripheral T cells, that is their antigen specificity, were not determined. Researchers report that CD8+ T cells had, on average, more expanded clones than CD4+.

CDR3 size: 18 residues. In germline, CDR1 is SGHAT, CDR2 FQNNGV. Trimming pared 5 bases from V and 5 bases from J, leaving 27 bases between. TCRdb's copy holds only in-frame clones and misses some; the assay was immunoSEQ multiplex PCR. Of approximately 35,000 clones listed, 70% to 85% are singletons. If patients had autoimmune disease history or systemic immunosuppression, they were excluded. This rearrangement joins TRBV11-2 to TRBJ1-1, with D possibly TRBD1 on 5 matching bases. The sequence derives from an adult with an advanced solid tumor such as melanoma, head and neck, liver or kidney cancer. The sequencing here drew on CD4+ or CD8+ T cells sorted from blood, taken in a trial of the OX40 agonist ivuxolimab. The CDR3 protein is CASSHAMAGGRTRTEAFF. The DNA for the CDR3 is TGTGCCAGCAGCCATGCGATGGCTGGGGGTCGAACGAGGACTGAAGCTTTCTTT.